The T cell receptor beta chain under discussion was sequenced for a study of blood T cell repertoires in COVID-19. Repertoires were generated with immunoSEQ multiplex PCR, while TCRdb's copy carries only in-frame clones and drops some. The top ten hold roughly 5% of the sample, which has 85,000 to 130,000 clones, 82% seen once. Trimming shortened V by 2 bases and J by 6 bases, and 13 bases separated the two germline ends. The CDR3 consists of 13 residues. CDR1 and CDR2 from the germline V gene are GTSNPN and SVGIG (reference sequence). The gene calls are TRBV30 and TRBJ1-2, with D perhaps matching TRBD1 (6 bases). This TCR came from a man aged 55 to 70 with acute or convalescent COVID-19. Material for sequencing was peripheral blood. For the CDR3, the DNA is TGTGCCTGGAGTAGAATCAGGGGTCATGGCTACACCTTC. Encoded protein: CAWSRIRGHGYTF.